This T cell receptor beta chain stems from a study of tumor-infiltrating lymphocytes in primary liver carcinoma. Study summary: Tumor lesions were T1-T3 N0M0 and spanned roughly 4.2 to 11 cm.

The study, taken as a whole, reports: Bulk, unsorted sampling meant CD4+ and CD8+ repertoires went uncompared. A significantly higher top-250-clone fraction was found in tumors than in blood (p = 0.039).

The investigators made TCR beta cDNA from approximately 510 ng total RNA, using a constant-region primer. Libraries of TCR beta came from three nested multiplex PCR rounds with slightly modified ARM-PCR. The first two PCR rounds, roughly 10 cycles each, used TRBV1-TRBV30 forward primers and a C-beta reverse primer. TCRdb passed the multiplex PCR reads through MiXCR, listing each CDR3 protein once. The sample holds about 200,000 distinct CDR3 sequences, less than 75% seen once. Researchers drew blood RNA from unsorted whole blood and extracted germline DNA as well. Germline V CDR1 and CDR2: DFQATT, SNEGSKA (reference sequence). CDR3 length equals 16 residues. In its sample, this clonotype was seen once. What it binds is unknown. A read error may account for a junction end that differs from germline.

The sample taken for sequencing was peripheral blood. The V gene is TRBV20-1, the J gene TRBJ2-7; tentatively, D is TRBD2 (6 bases). The receptor's source is a woman aged 55-69 years with primary liver carcinoma and hepatitis B virus infection. DNA of the CDR3: TGCAGTGCTAACCCTCAGCGGGTCCGACCCAACTACGAGCAGTACTTT. Residues: CSANPQRVRPNYEQYF.